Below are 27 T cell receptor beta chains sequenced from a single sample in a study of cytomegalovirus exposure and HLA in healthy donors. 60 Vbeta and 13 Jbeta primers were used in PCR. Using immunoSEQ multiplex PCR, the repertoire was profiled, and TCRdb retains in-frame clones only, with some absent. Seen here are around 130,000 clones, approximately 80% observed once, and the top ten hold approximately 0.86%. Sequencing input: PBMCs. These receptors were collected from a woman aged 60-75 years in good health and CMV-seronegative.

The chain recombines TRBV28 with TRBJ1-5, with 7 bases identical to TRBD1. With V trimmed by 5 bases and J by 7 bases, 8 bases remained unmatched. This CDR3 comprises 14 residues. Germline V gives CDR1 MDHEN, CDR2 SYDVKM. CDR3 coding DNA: TGTGCCAGCAGTCTCGACAGGGTTTGGCAGCCCCAGCATTTT. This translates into CASSLDRVWQPQHF.

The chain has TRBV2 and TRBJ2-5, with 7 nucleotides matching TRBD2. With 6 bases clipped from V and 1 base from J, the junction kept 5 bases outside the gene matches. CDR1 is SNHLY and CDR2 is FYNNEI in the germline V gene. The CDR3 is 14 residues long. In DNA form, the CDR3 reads TGTGCCAGCAGGGCGGGGGACTCCCAAGAGACCCAGTACTTC. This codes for CASRAGDSQETQYF. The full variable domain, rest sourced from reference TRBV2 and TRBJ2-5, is EPEVTQTPSHQVTQMGQEVILRCVPISNHLYFYWYRQILGQKVEFLVSFYNNEISEKSEIFDDQFSVERPDGSNFTLKIRSTKLEDSAMYFCASRAGDSQETQYFGPGTRLLVL.

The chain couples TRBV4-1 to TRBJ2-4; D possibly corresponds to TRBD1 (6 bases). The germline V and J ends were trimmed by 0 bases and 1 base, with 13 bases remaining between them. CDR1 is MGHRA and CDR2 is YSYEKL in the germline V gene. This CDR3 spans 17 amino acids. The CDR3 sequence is CASSQDYRVGAKNIQYF. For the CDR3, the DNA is TGCGCCAGCAGCCAAGACTACAGGGTGGGGGCCAAAAACATTCAGTACTTC.

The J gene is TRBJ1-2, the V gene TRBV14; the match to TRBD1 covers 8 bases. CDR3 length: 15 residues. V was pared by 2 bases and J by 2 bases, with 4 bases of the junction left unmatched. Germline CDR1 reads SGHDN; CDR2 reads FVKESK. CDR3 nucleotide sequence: TGTGCCAGCAGCCAACACCGGGACAGGAACTATGGCTACACCTTC. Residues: CASSQHRDRNYGYTF.

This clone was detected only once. CDR3 in amino acids: CASSVSGSLYEQYF. CDR3 nucleotides: TGTGCCAGCAGCGTCTCCGGGAGCCTATACGAGCAGTACTTC. The chain employs TRBV9 and TRBJ2-7, with a weak D call TRBD2 (6 bases). Looked up from germline, CDR1 is SGDLS and CDR2 is YYNGEE. The CDR3 runs 14 residues. Deletions cut 2 bases from V and 4 bases from J, with 13 bases between. The entire variable domain, with the rest obtained from reference TRBV9 and TRBJ2-7, is as follows: DSGVTQTPKHLITATGQRVTLRCSPRSGDLSVYWYQQSLDQGLQFLIQYYNGEERAKGNILERFSAQQFPDLHSELNLSSLELGDSALYFCASSVSGSLYEQYFGPGTRLTVT.

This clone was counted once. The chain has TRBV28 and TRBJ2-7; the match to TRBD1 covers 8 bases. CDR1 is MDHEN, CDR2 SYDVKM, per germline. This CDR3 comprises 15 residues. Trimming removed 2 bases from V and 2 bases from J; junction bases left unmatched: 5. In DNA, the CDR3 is TGTGCCAGCAGTTTACCCGGACAGGGAGCCTACGAGCAGTACTTC. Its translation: CASSLPGQGAYEQYF.

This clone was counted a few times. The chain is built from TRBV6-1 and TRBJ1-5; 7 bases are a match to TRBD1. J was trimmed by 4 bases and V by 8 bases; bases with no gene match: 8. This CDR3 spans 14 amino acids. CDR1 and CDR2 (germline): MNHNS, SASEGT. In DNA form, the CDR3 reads TGTGCCAGCCAGGGACAGATCAGAAATCAGCCCCAGCATTTT. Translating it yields CASQGQIRNQPQHF.

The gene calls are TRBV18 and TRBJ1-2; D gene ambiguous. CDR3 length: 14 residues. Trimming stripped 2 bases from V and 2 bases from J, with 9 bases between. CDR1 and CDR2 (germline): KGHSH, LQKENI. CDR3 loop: CASSPNPQNYGYTF. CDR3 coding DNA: TGTGCCAGCTCACCAAATCCACAGAACTATGGCTACACCTTC.

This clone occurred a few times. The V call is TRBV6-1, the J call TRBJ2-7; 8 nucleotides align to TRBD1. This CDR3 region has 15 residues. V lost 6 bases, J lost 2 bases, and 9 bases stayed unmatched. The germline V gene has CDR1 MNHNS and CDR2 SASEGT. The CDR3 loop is CASSPGGLGPYEQYF. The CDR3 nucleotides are TGTGCCAGCAGCCCAGGGGGCCTTGGGCCCTACGAGCAGTACTTC.

CDR3 protein: CASSSSGLRGYEQYF. The CDR3 nucleotides read TGTGCCAGCAGCTCTAGTGGGTTGCGAGGGTACGAGCAGTACTTC. The J gene is TRBJ2-7, the V gene TRBV7-9, with TRBD2 as a possible D gene (5 bases). The V end was cut by 4 bases, the J end by 4 bases, with 17 bases between. The CDR3 extends over 15 amino acids. Germline loops: CDR1 SEHNR, CDR2 FQNEAQ (reference sequence).

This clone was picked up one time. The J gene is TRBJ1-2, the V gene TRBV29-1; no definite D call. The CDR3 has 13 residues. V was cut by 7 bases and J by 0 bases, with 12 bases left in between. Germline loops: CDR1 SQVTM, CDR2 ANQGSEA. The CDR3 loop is CSARPLANYGYTF. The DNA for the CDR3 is TGCAGCGCCCGTCCCTTAGCTAACTATGGCTACACCTTC.

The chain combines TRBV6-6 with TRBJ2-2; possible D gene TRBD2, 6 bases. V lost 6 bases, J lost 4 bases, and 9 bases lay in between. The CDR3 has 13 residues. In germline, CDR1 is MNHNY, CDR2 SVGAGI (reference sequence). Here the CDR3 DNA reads TGTGCCAGCAGGAGGGACTCCACCGGGGAGCTGTTTTTT. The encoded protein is CASRRDSTGELFF.

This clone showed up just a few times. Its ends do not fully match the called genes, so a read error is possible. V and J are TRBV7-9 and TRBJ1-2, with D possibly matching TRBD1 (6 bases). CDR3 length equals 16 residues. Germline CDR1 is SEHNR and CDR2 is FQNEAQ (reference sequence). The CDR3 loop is CSSSTGGTFARYGYTF. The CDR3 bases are TGTTCCAGCAGCACCGGTGGGACATTCGCTCGCTATGGCTACACCTTC.

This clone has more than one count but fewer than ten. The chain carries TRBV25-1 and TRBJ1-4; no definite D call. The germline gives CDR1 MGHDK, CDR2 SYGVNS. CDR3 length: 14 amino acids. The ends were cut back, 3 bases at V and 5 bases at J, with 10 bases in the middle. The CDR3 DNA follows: TGTGCCAGCAGTGAGGCAGGTCGGAATGAAAAACTGTTTTTT. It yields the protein CASSEAGRNEKLFF.

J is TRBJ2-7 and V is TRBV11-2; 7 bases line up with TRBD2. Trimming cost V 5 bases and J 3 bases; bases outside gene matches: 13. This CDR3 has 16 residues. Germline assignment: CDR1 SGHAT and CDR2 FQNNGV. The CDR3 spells CASSHTGRQGVYEQYF. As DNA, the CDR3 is TGTGCCAGCAGCCACACCGGGAGGCAGGGAGTCTACGAGCAGTACTTC.

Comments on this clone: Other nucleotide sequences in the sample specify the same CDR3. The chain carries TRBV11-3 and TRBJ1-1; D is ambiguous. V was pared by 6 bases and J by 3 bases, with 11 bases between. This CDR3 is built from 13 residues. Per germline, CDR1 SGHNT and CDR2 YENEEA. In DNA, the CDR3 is TGTGCCAGCAGTTTGACAAGATACACTGAAGCTTTCTTT. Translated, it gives CASSLTRYTEAFF. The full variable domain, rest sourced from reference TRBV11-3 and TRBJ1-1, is EAGVVQSPRYKIIEKKQPVAFWCNPISGHNTLYWYLQNLGQGPELLIRYENEEAVDDSQLPKDRFSAERLKGVDSTLKIQPAELGDSAVYLCASSLTRYTEAFFGQGTRLTVV.

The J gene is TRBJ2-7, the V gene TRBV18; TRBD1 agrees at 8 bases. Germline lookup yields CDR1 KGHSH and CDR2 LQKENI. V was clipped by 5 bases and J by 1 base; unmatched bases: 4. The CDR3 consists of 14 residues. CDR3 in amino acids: CASSWTGRSYEQYF. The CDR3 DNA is TGTGCCAGCTCATGGACAGGGAGGTCCTACGAGCAGTACTTC.

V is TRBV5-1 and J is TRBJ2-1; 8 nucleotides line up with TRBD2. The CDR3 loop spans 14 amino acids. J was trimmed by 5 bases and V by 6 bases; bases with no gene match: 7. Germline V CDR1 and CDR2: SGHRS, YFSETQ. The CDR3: CASTLRGGNNEQFF. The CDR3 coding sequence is TGCGCCAGCACCCTTCGGGGGGGTAACAATGAGCAGTTCTTC.

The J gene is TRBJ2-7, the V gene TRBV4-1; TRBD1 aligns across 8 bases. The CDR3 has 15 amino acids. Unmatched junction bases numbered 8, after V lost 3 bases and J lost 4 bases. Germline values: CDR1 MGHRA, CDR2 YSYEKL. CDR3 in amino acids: CASSHAQGASYEQYF. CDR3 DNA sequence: TGCGCCAGCAGCCACGCTCAGGGGGCTTCATACGAGCAGTACTTC.

Here the CDR3 DNA reads TGTGCCAGCAGCTTATGGGAAGGGGGCTTGGGCAATCAGCCCCAGCATTTT. Its translation: CASSLWEGGLGNQPQHF. V usage is TRBV7-9 and J usage is TRBJ1-5; 7 bases map to TRBD1. Germline assignment: CDR1 SEHNR and CDR2 FQNEAQ (reference sequence). The CDR3 has 17 amino acids. Trimming removed 2 bases from V and 2 bases from J; junction bases left unmatched: 9.

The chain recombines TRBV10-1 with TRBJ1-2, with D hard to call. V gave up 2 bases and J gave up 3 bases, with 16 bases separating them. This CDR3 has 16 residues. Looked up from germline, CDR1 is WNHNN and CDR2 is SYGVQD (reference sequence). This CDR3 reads CASSEDAGYGDYGYTF. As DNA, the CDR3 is TGCGCCAGCAGTGAGGATGCGGGGTACGGGGACTATGGCTACACCTTC.

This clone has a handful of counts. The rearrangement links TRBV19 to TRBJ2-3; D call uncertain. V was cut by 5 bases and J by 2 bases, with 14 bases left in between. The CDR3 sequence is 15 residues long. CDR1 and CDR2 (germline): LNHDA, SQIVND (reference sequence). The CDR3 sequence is CASSLRLGYTDTQYF. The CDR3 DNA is TGTGCCAGTAGTCTGCGACTGGGTTACACAGATACGCAGTATTTT.

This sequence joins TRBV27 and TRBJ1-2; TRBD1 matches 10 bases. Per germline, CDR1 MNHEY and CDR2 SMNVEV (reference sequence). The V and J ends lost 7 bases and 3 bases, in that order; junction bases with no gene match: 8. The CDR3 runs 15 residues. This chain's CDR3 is CASKLDRGHDYGYTF. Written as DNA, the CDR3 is TGTGCCAGCAAACTCGACAGGGGGCATGACTATGGCTACACCTTC.

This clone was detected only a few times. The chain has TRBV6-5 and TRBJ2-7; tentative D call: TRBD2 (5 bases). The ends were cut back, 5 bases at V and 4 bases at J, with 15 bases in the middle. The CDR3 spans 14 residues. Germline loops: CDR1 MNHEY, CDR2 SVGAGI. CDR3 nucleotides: TGTGCCAGCAGTCGCGCGGGTCGGGAATACGAGCAGTACTTC. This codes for CASSRAGREYEQYF.

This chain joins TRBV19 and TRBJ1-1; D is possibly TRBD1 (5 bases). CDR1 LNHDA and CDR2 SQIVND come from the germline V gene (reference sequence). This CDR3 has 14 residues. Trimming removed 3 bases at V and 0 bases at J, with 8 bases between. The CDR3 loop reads CASSMWGVNTEAFF. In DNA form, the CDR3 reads TGTGCCAGTAGTATGTGGGGGGTGAACACTGAAGCTTTCTTT.

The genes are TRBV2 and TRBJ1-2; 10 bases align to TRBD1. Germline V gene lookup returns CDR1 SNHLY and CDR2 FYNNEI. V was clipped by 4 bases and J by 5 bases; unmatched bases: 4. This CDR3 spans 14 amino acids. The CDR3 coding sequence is TGTGCCAGCAGTGGACAGGGGGCAAGGTATGGCTACACCTTC. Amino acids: CASSGQGARYGYTF.

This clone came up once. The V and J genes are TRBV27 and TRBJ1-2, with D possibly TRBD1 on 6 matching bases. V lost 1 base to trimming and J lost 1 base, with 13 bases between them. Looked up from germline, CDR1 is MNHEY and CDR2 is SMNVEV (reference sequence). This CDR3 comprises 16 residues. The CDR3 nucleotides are TGTGCCAGCAGTTTATACCGGGGGGCTGGTAACTATGGCTACACCTTC. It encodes CASSLYRGAGNYGYTF.